The clone carrying this T cell receptor beta chain was picked up a small number of times. The antigen is not known. These data come from a study of OX40 agonist ivuxolimab in advanced cancers. Looking at the study overall: All patients had ivuxolimab intravenously every 2 weeks at 0.01 to 10 mg/kg.

Repertoires were generated with immunoSEQ multiplex PCR, while TCRdb's copy carries only in-frame clones and drops some. Of 50,000 or so clones in the sample, 85% were seen once. Per the germline V gene, CDR1 is SNHLY and CDR2 is FYNNEI. The CDR3 totals 11 residues. Trimming left V 5 bases short and J 3 bases short, with 5 bases between. Notes on the study in general: CD4+ and CD8+ T cells in blood underwent clonal expansion by week 6 at 0.1 to 3.0 mg/kg.

This receptor was obtained from an adult with an advanced solid tumor such as melanoma, head and neck, liver or kidney cancer. Sequenced material: CD4+ or CD8+ T cells sorted from blood, taken in a trial of the OX40 agonist ivuxolimab. The V call is TRBV2, the J call TRBJ2-7; no definite D call. The CDR3, as DNA: TGTGCCAGCAGTATAGGCTACGAGCAGTACTTC. It is translated as CASSIGYEQYF.